These 10 T cell receptor beta chains were sequenced from one sample in a study of shared clonotypes between healthy human individuals. Generated by immunoSEQ multiplex PCR, the TCRdb table keeps only in-frame clones and is missing some. The table has some 2,500,000 clones, 90% to 95% seen once. The sample taken for sequencing was naive CD4+ T cells from PBMCs. The subset: CD45RA+ positively selected. These receptors were taken from a man between 18 and 29 years old in good health. Some clones in this sample may be carry-over from other donors' samples.

The CDR3 DNA reads as TGTGCCGGGGGTACGCGGACTAGCGGGAGGCCCCCTAACACCGGGGAGCTGTTTTTT. Its protein product is CAGGTRTSGRPPNTGELFF. This sequence joins TRBV21-1 and TRBJ2-2; the table calls TRBD2, which could not be checked here. TRBV21-1 is deemed a pseudogene. This CDR3 comprises 19 residues.

Concerning this clone itself: This sample includes further DNA sequences coding for the same CDR3. This chain joins TRBV5-8 and TRBJ2-5; no firm D call. Germline V gene sequence: CDR1 SGHTS, CDR2 YDEGEE. The CDR3 runs 11 residues. Trimming shortened V by 1 base and J by 5 bases, and 3 bases separated the two germline ends. In nucleotides, the CDR3 is TGTGCCAGCAGCTTGAGCGAGACCCAGTACTTC. It encodes CASSLSETQYF.

The chain links TRBV27 to TRBJ2-7; D assignment may be TRBD1 or TRBD2 (5 bases each). The CDR3 is 15 amino acids. CDR1 is MNHEY, CDR2 SMNVEV, per germline (reference sequence). The V and J ends lost 8 bases and 5 bases respectively, with 22 bases between them. CDR3 in amino acids: CASGGLRGTLDEQYF. CDR3 in DNA: TGTGCCAGCGGGGGATTGCGTGGGACCCTGGACGAGCAGTACTTC.

V usage is TRBV30 and J usage is TRBJ2-6; no clear D gene. The CDR3 covers 15 residues. Germline V gene lookup returns CDR1 GTSNPN and CDR2 SVGIG (reference sequence). V was cut by 3 bases and J by 3 bases, with 12 bases left in between. CDR3 amino acids: CAWSPGRLGANVLTF. The CDR3 DNA follows: TGTGCCTGGAGCCCCGGACGGCTTGGGGCCAACGTCCTGACTTTC.

The rearrangement links TRBV6-5 to TRBJ1-2, with D maybe TRBD1 (6 bases). Trimming cost V 0 bases and J 7 bases, with 18 bases left between them. Germline V gene sequence: CDR1 MNHEY, CDR2 SVGAGI. This CDR3 spans 16 amino acids. The CDR3, as DNA: TGTGCCAGCAGTTACTCCTACAGGGAGGAGAGGAGTGGCTACACCTTC. Its translation is CASSYSYREERSGYTF.

CDR3 region: CASSLDTGQPQHF. The CDR3, as DNA: TGTGCCAGCAGCTTAGATACTGGCCAGCCCCAGCATTTT. V is TRBV11-2 and J is TRBJ1-5, with D unresolved. V lost 0 bases and J lost 7, with 7 bases in between. Germline lookup yields CDR1 SGHAT and CDR2 FQNNGV. The CDR3 has 13 amino acids. Variable domain in full (rest from reference TRBV11-2 and TRBJ1-5): EAGVAQSPRYKIIEKRQSVAFWCNPISGHATLYWYQQILGQGPKLLIQFQNNGVVDDSQLPKDRFSAERLKGVDSTLKIQPAKLEDSAVYLCASSLDTGQPQHFGDGTRLSIL.

The chain joins TRBV28 to TRBJ2-7, with TRBD1 as a possible D gene (6 bases). Trimming took off 5 bases at V and 13 bases at J, with 21 bases between the two ends. The CDR3 runs to 13 residues. Germline assignment: CDR1 MDHEN and CDR2 SYDVKM. CDR3: CASSPGTHFMLYF. CDR3 coding DNA: TGTGCCAGCAGTCCCGGGACACATTTTATGTTATACTTC.

This sequence joins TRBV6-1 and TRBJ1-2, with TRBD1 as a possible D gene (5 bases). CDR1 MNHNS and CDR2 SASEGT come from the germline V gene. The CDR3 is 13 amino acids. V lost 2 bases and J 7 bases, leaving 11 bases between the germline ends. In DNA form, the CDR3 reads TGTGCCAGCAGTGAAATGTCGCAGGGTGGCTACACCTTC. Translated: CASSEMSQGGYTF.

The chain combines TRBV18 with TRBJ2-7; 12 nucleotides match TRBD2. CDR3 size: 16 residues. Germline trimming cut 2 bases from V and 4 bases from J; bases unmatched to any gene: 6. Germline V gene lookup returns CDR1 KGHSH and CDR2 LQKENI. The CDR3 region has the DNA TGTGCCAGCTCACCATCAGCGGGACTAGCGGGTTACGAGCAGTACTTC. It yields the protein CASSPSAGLAGYEQYF.

The chain is built from TRBV10-1 and TRBJ2-1; the match to TRBD2 covers 11 bases. CDR3 size: 15 residues. Germline values: CDR1 WNHNN, CDR2 SYGVQD (reference sequence). With 5 bases clipped from V and 5 bases from J, the junction kept 5 bases outside the gene matches. The DNA of the CDR3 is TGCGCCAGCAGTACCCGACTAGCGGGACACAATGAGCAGTTCTTC. Amino acids: CASSTRLAGHNEQFF.